This TCR beta chain was sequenced during a study of blood T cells in healthy people across ages. General study points: Naive and antigen-experienced cells could not be conclusively compared, given unsorted PBMCs. The study found TCR beta diversity correlated strongly with naive T cell percentage.

A second PCR, run for about 7 to 11 cycles, used a sample-barcoded 5' primer plus a J-beta primer mix. One entry per CDR3 protein, called by TCRdb with MiXCR from the 5' RACE reads. Of over 1,500,000 distinct CDR3 sequences listed, just under 50% were seen once; the top ten hold less than 2.5%. A few counts support this clonotype. Its specificity is unknown. The CDR3 contains 12 residues. Germline V gene sequence: CDR1 MNHEY, CDR2 SVGAGI. The ends were cut back, 2 bases at V and 4 bases at J, with 2 bases in the middle. J is TRBJ2-2 and V is TRBV6-5; D is undetermined. The source material was blood. The source of this sequence is a woman aged 40 to 50 in good health. The CDR3 nucleotides read TGTGCCAGCAGTTACCTCACCGGGGAGCTGTTTTTT. It codes for CASSYLTGELFF.